This T cell receptor (beta chain) derives from a study of EBV T-cell therapy then PD-1 blockade in nasopharyngeal carcinoma. Measured with immunoSEQ multiplex PCR; TCRdb has only the in-frame clones, and not every one. The sample holds roughly 14,000 clones, roughly 80% seen once. On this clone itself: The antigen remains unidentified.

Treatment: AdE1-LMPpoly-expanded autologous EBV-specific T-cell therapy followed by anti-PD-1 nivolumab. V gave up 7 bases and J gave up 10 bases, with 14 bases separating them. There are 13 residues in the CDR3. Per the germline V gene, CDR1 is SNHLY and CDR2 is FYNNEI. The receptor's source is a man aged 35 to 55 with nasopharyngeal carcinoma. The J gene is TRBJ1-6, the V gene TRBV2; D possibly corresponds to TRBD1 (5 bases). The input for sequencing was CD8+ T cells from blood, taken around day 100 from a patient whose treatment included autologous EBV-specific T cells and nivolumab. In DNA form, the CDR3 reads TGTGCCAGCACCTCGGGACCAACATCACCCCTCCACTTT. Protein: CASTSGPTSPLHF.